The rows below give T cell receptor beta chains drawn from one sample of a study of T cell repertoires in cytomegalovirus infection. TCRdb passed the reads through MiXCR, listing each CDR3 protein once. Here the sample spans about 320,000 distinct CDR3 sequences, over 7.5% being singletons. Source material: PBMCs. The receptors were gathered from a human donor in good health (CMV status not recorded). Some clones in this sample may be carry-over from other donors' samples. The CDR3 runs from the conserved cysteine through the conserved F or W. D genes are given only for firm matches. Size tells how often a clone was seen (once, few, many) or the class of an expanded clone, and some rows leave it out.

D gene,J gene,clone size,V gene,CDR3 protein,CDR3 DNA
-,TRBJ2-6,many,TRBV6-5,CASSYLGQFTGANVLTF,TGTGCCAGCAGTTATTTAGGGCAGTTCACTGGGGCCAACGTCCTGACTTTC
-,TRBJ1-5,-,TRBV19,CASMDSPNQPQHF,TGTGCCAGTATGGACAGTCCTAATCAGCCCCAGCATTTT
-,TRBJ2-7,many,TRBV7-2,CASSLTDMSSYEQYF,TGTGCCAGCAGCTTAACAGACATGAGCTCCTACGAGCAGTACTTC
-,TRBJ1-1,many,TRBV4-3,CASSQAKSINTEAFF,TGCGCCAGCAGCCAAGCCAAGTCAATTAACACTGAAGCTTTCTTT
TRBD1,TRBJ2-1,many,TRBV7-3,CASSPRDRENSDEQFF,TGTGCCAGCAGCCCAAGGGACAGGGAAAACTCAGATGAGCAGTTCTTC
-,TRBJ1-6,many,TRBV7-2,CASSLEGRAVRRISPLHF,TGTGCCAGCAGCTTAGAGGGGAGGGCTGTACGCCGAATTAGCCCCCTCCACTTT
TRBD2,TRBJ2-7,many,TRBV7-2,CASSSLAEEQYF,TGTGCCAGCAGCTCGCTAGCGGAGGAGCAGTACTTC
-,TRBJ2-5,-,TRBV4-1,CASSQGGGFQETQYF,TGCGCCAGCAGCCAAGGTGGAGGTTTTCAAGAGACCCAGTACTTC
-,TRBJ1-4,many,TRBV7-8,CASSLRSAVTNEKLFF,TGTGCCAGCAGCTTAAGAAGTGCGGTAACTAATGAAAAACTGTTTTTT
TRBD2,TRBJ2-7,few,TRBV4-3,CASSQELADYEQYF,TGCGCCAGCAGCCAAGAACTAGCGGACTACGAGCAGTACTTC